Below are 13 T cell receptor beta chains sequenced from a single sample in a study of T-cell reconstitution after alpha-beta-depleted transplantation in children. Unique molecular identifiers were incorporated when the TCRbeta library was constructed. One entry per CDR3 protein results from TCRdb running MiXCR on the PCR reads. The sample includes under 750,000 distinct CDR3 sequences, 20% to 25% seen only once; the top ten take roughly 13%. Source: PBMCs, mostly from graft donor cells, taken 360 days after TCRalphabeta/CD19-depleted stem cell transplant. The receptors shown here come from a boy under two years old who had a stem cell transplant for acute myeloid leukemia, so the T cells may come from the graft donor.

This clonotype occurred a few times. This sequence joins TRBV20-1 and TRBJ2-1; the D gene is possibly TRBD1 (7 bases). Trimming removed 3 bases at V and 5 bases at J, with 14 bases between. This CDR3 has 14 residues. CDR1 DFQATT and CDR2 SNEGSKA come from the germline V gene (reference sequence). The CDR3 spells CSASWRGRNNEQFF. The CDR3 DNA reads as TGCAGTGCTAGCTGGAGGGGGCGCAACAATGAGCAGTTCTTC.

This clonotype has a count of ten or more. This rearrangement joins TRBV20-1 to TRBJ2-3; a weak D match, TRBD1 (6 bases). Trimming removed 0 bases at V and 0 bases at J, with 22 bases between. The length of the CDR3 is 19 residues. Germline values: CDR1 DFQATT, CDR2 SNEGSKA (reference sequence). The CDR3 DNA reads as TGCAGTGCTAGAGATCCCCGAACGCCACAGGGATGGAGCACAGATACGCAGTATTTT. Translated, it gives CSARDPRTPQGWSTDTQYF.

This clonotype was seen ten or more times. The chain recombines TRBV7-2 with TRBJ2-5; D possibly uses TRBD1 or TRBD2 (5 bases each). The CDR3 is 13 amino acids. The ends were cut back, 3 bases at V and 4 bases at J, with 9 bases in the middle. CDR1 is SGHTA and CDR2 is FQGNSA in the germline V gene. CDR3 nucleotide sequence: TGTGCCAGCAGCTTGGTTGGGGGAGAGACCCAGTACTTC. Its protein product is CASSLVGGETQYF.

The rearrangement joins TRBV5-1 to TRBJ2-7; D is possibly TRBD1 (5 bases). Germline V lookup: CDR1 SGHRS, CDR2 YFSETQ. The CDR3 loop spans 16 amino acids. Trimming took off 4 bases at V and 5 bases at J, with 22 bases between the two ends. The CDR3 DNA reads TGCGCCAGCAGCCCGAATGTCGGGCAGGGCTGGAACGAGCAGTACGTC. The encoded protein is CASSPNVGQGWNEQYV.

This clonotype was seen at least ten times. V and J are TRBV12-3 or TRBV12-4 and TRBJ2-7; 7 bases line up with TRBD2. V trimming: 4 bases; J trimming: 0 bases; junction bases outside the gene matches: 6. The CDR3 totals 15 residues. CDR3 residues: CASSSGGGGSYEQYF. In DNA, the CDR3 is TGTGCCAGCAGTTCGGGCGGGGGAGGCTCCTACGAGCAGTACTTC.

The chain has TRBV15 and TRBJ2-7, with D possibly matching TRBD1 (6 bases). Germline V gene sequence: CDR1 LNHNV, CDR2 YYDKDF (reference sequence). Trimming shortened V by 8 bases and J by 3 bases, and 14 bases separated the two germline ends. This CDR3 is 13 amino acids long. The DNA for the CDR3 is TGTGCCACCCGAGCGACAGGTATCTACGAGCAGTACTTC. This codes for CATRATGIYEQYF.

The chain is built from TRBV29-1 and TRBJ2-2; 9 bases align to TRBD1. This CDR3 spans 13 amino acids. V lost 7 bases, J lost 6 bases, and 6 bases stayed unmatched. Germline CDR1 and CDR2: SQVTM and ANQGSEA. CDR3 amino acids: CSGSRDRAGELFF. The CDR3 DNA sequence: TGCAGCGGGTCCCGGGACAGGGCCGGGGAGCTGTTTTTT.

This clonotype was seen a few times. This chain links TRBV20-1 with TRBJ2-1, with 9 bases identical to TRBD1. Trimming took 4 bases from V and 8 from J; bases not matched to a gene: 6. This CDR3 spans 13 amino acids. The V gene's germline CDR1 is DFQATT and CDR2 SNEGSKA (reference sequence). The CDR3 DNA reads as TGCAGTGCTACCGGGACAGGGAGGGATGAGCAGTTCTTC. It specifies CSATGTGRDEQFF.

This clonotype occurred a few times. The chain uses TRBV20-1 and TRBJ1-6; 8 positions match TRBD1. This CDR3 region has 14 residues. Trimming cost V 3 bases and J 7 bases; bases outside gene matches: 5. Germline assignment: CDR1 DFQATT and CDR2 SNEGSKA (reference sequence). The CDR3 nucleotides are TGCAGTGCTAGCTCGGGACAGGAGAATTCACCCCTCCACTTT. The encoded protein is CSASSGQENSPLHF.

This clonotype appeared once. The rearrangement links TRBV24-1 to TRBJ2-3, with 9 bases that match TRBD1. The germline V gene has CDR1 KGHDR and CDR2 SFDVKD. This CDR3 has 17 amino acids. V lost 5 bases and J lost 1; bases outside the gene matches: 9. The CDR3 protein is CATSARRTGARTDTQYF. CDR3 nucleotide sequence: TGTGCCACCAGTGCCCGCAGGACAGGGGCCCGCACAGATACGCAGTATTTT.

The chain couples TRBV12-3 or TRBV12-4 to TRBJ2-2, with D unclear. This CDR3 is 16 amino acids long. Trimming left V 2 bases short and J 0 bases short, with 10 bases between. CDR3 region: CASSLYGSANTGELFF. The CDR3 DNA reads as TGTGCCAGCAGTTTATATGGTTCGGCGAACACCGGGGAGCTGTTTTTT.

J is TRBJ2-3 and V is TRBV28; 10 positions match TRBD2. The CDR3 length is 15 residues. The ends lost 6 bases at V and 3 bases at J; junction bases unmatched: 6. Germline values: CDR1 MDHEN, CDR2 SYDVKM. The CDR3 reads CASSRAGGLTDTQYF. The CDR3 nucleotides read TGTGCCAGCAGCCGAGCGGGGGGGCTGACAGATACGCAGTATTTT.

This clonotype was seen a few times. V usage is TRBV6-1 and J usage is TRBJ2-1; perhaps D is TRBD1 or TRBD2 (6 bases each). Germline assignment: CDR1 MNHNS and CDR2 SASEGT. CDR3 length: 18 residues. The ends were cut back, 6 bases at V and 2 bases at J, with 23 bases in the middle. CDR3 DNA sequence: TGTGCCAGCAGCCGGGGGACACCGACTGTGTGGCCCTACAATGAGCAGTTCTTC. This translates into CASSRGTPTVWPYNEQFF.